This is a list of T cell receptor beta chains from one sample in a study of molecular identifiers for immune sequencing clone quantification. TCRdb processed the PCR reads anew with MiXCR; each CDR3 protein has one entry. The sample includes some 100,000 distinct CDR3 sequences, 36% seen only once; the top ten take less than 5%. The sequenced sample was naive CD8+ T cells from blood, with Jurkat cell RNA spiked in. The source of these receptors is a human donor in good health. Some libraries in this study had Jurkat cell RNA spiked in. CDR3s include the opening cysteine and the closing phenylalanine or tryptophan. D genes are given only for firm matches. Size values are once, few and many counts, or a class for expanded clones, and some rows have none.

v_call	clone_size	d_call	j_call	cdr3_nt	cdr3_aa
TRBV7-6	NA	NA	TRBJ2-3	TGTGCCAGCAGCTTAGAGGACTTCACAGATACGCAGTATTTT	CASSLEDFTDTQYF
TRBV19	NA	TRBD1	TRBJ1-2	TGTGCCAGTATGGAGGGGGCGGTCTACGGCTACACCTTC	CASMEGAVYGYTF
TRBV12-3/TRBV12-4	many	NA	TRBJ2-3	TGTGCCAGCAGTCCTTCGGGGGATACGCAGTATTTT	CASSPSGDTQYF
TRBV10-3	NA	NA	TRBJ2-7	TGTGCCATCAGTGAAGTGACGCTTAGCTCCTACGAGCAGTACTTC	CAISEVTLSSYEQYF
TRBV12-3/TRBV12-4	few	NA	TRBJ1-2	TGTGCCAGCAGTCACAGCTATGGCTACACCTTC	CASSHSYGYTF
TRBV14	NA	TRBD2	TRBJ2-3	TGTGCCAGCAGCCAAGATCGGTTACAGGGCGGGAGGAGCGATACGCAGAATTTT	CASSQDRLQGGRSDTQNF
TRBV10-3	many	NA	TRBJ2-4	TGTGCCATCAGAGGGGAGGCTTCGGCCAAAAACATTCAGTACTTC	CAIRGEASAKNIQYF
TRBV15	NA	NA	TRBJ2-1	TGTGCCACCAGCAGAGATGGGGGCGGGGGATACAATGAGCAGTTCTTC	CATSRDGGGGYNEQFF
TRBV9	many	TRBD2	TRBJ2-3	TGTGCCAGCAGCGTAGGCCTAGCGGGAGTGGCAGATACGCAGTATTTT	CASSVGLAGVADTQYF
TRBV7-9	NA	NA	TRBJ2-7	TGTGCCAGCAGCTTAGTTCCGGCGATAGGGGACGAGCAGTACTTC	CASSLVPAIGDEQYF
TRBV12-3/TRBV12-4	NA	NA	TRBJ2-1	TGTGCCAGCAGTTTCGGGGCAGGGGCTTACATTGAGCAGTTCTTC	CASSFGAGAYIEQFF
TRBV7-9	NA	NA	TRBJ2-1	TGTGCCAGCAGCTTAGCCCGGACCCTCGACAATGAGCAGTTCTTC	CASSLARTLDNEQFF
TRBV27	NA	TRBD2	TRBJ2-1	TGTGCCAGCAGTGCCCCGGGACTAGGGACGGAGCAGTTCTTC	CASSAPGLGTEQFF
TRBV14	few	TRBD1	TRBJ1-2	TGTGCCAGCAGCCAATACAGGGGGTATGGCTACACCTTC	CASSQYRGYGYTF
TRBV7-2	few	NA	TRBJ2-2	TGTGCCAGCAGCTTAGGGGGCAGGGCCACCGGGGAGCTGTTTTTT	CASSLGGRATGELFF
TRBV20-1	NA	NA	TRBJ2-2	TGCAGTGCTAGAGATTACCAGCATGCGGCAACTGGGGAGCTGTTTTTT	CSARDYQHAATGELFF
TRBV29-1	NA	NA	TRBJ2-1	TGCAGCGTTGGTTATGAGCAGTTCTTC	CSVGYEQFF
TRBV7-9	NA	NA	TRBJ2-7	TGTGCCAGCAGCCCAGCCGGGACCTCTGACGAGCAGTACTTC	CASSPAGTSDEQYF